Sequencing of this T cell receptor (beta chain) was carried out in a study of blood T cell repertoires in COVID-19. In this sample, this clone turned up once. V lost 0 bases, J lost 4 bases, and 8 bases stayed unmatched. CDR3 length: 16 residues. Germline-derived CDR1 and CDR2 are LGHNA and YSLEER. Produced via immunoSEQ multiplex PCR; TCRdb's table is partial and in-frame only. This table has approximately 160,000 clones, over 90% appearing once. This sequence originates from a woman aged 55-69 years with COVID-19, enrolled during active disease. V usage is TRBV4-3 and J usage is TRBJ2-5, with 7 bases aligning to TRBD2. Sequenced: peripheral blood. The CDR3 DNA follows: TGCGCCAGCAGCCAAGATGCTGCGGGGGTAGGAGAGACCCAGTACTTC. Translating gives CASSQDAAGVGETQYF.